These T cell receptor beta chains were read from a single sample in a study of blood T cell repertoires in COVID-19. Generated by immunoSEQ multiplex PCR, the TCRdb table keeps only in-frame clones and is missing some. The data hold fewer than 300,000 clones, with 90% observed a single time. The sequenced material came from PBMCs or T cells enriched from blood (not recorded which). The source of these receptors is a woman in her twenties or thirties who had recovered from COVID-19. Each CDR3 is given with its conserved first and last residue. A D gene is named only where the DNA matches it firmly. Clone size is shown for a subset of rows, as once, few, many or a class of expanded clone.

CDR3 length | D gene | J gene | clone size | V gene | CDR3 protein | CDR3 DNA
16 | TRBD1 | TRBJ2-7 | NA | TRBV28 | CASSPPGQGASYEQYF | TGTGCCAGCAGTCCGCCCGGACAGGGGGCTTCCTACGAGCAGTACTTC
15 | NA | TRBJ1-5 | NA | TRBV28 | CASSLSGDGNQPQHF | TGTGCCAGCAGTTTATCGGGTGATGGCAATCAGCCCCAGCATTTT
13 | NA | TRBJ1-3 | few | TRBV28 | CASSIPAANTIYF | TGTGCCAGCAGCATACCCGCGGCCAACACCATATATTTT
13 | TRBD1 | TRBJ2-5 | NA | TRBV6-5 | CASGGQGSETQYF | TGTGCCAGCGGGGGACAGGGGTCAGAGACCCAGTACTTC
14 | NA | TRBJ2-1 | NA | TRBV30 | CAWSVHIQYNEQFF | TGTGCCTGGAGTGTACATATTCAGTACAATGAGCAGTTCTTC
15 | TRBD1 | TRBJ1-5 | NA | TRBV10-3 | CAISDDREGNQPQHF | TGTGCCATCAGTGACGACAGGGAAGGCAATCAGCCCCAGCATTTT
17 | NA | TRBJ2-7 | NA | TRBV28 | CASRPNRGNIRSYEQYF | TGTGCCAGCAGGCCGAACCGCGGTAATATTCGATCCTACGAGCAGTACTTC
15 | NA | TRBJ1-2 | NA | TRBV9 | CASSVMVGGVDGYTF | TGTGCCAGCAGCGTAATGGTCGGAGGAGTGGATGGCTACACCTTC
16 | NA | TRBJ1-1 | NA | TRBV7-9 | CASSLVPQGPDTEAFF | TGTGCCAGCAGCTTAGTCCCCCAGGGGCCTGACACTGAAGCTTTCTTT
17 | TRBD1 | TRBJ1-1 | NA | TRBV25-1 | CASSELRAGGRNTEAFF | TGTGCCAGCAGTGAACTTCGGGCAGGGGGGAGGAACACTGAAGCTTTCTTT
12 | TRBD1 | TRBJ2-7 | NA | TRBV5-1 | CASSLQGSEQYF | TGCGCCAGCAGCTTACAGGGGTCCGAGCAGTACTTC
19 | NA | TRBJ2-1 | once | TRBV27 | CASSPKVVVGGPSYNEQFF | TGTGCCAGCAGTCCGAAAGTGGTAGTGGGAGGCCCATCCTACAATGAGCAGTTCTTC
15 | TRBD2 | TRBJ2-3 | NA | TRBV6-5 | CASCLAGVGTDTQYF | TGTGCCAGCTGCTTAGCGGGGGTGGGCACAGATACGCAGTATTTT
19 | TRBD1 | TRBJ1-2 | NA | TRBV5-1 | CASASGQGAIPHLGGGYTF | TGCGCCAGCGCGAGCGGACAGGGGGCGATTCCTCATTTGGGAGGTGGCTACACCTTC
12 | NA | TRBJ1-4 | NA | TRBV3-1/TRBV3-2 | CASSQDLLKLFF | TGTGCCAGCAGCCAAGATCTCTTAAAACTGTTTTTT
14 | TRBD1 | TRBJ1-1 | NA | TRBV30 | CAWSAGTGRTEAFF | TGTGCCTGGAGTGCGGGGACAGGGAGGACTGAAGCTTTCTTT
14 | TRBD1 | TRBJ2-5 | NA | TRBV3-1/TRBV3-2 | CASSEGTGEETQYF | TGTGCCAGCAGCGAGGGGACAGGGGAAGAGACCCAGTACTTC
14 | TRBD2 | TRBJ2-1 | NA | TRBV5-6 | CASSPPGTSNDGFF | TGTGCCAGCAGCCCACCCGGGACTAGTAATGATGGGTTCTTC
14 | NA | TRBJ1-6 | NA | TRBV28 | CASTLEAKNSPLHF | TGTGCCAGCACCTTGGAGGCGAAAAATTCACCCCTCCACTTT
16 | NA | TRBJ2-6 | NA | TRBV5-1 | CASSLGRIAGANVLTF | TGCGCCAGCAGCTTGGGAAGAATAGCGGGGGCCAACGTCCTGACTTTC
12 | TRBD1 | TRBJ1-1 | NA | TRBV9 | CASSPLRQGAFF | TGTGCCAGCAGCCCCCTAAGACAGGGAGCTTTCTTT
14 | TRBD1 | TRBJ2-5 | NA | TRBV6-5 | CASSIDRETETQYF | TGTGCCAGCAGTATTGACAGGGAGACAGAGACCCAGTACTTC
14 | NA | TRBJ1-2 | few | TRBV6-1 | CASSEAGPNYGYTF | TGTGCCAGCAGTGAGGCGGGGCCGAACTATGGCTACACCTTC
13 | NA | TRBJ2-4 | NA | TRBV6-4 | CASSGGGQAYQYF | TGTGCCAGCAGCGGCGGGGGACAGGCCTATCAGTACTTC
14 | NA | TRBJ1-1 | NA | TRBV3-1/TRBV3-2 | CASSHGGRNTEAFF | TGTGCCAGCAGCCATGGTGGTAGAAATACTGAAGCTTTCTTT
15 | NA | TRBJ1-4 | once | TRBV5-4 | CASSLWEQTNEKLFF | TGTGCCAGCAGCTTGTGGGAGCAAACTAATGAAAAACTGTTTTTT
11 | TRBD1 | TRBJ1-2 | NA | TRBV29-1 | CRVGTGDGYTF | TGCAGAGTAGGGACAGGGGACGGCTACACCTTC
15 | NA | TRBJ1-6 | NA | TRBV2 | CASSNDRSYNSPLHF | TGTGCCAGCAGCAACGACAGATCCTATAATTCACCCCTCCACTTT
16 | TRBD2 | TRBJ2-2 | NA | TRBV19 | CASSLLAGKNTGELFF | TGTGCCAGTAGTCTGTTAGCGGGAAAGAACACCGGGGAGCTGTTTTTT
13 | TRBD1 | TRBJ2-3 | NA | TRBV29-1 | CSVRTGNTDTQYF | TGCAGCGTTAGGACAGGGAACACAGATACGCAGTATTTT
15 | NA | TRBJ1-4 | NA | TRBV5-4 | CASSLVTGSDEKLFF | TGTGCCAGCAGCTTGGTCACAGGGAGTGATGAAAAACTGTTTTTT
16 | NA | TRBJ2-4 | NA | TRBV5-1 | CASRADSALAKNIQYF | TGCGCCAGCAGGGCGGACAGCGCTCTAGCCAAAAACATTCAGTACTTC
16 | NA | TRBJ1-4 | NA | TRBV7-8 | CASSLARGTVWEKLFF | TGTGCCAGCAGCTTAGCGAGGGGGACGGTGTGGGAAAAACTGTTTTTT